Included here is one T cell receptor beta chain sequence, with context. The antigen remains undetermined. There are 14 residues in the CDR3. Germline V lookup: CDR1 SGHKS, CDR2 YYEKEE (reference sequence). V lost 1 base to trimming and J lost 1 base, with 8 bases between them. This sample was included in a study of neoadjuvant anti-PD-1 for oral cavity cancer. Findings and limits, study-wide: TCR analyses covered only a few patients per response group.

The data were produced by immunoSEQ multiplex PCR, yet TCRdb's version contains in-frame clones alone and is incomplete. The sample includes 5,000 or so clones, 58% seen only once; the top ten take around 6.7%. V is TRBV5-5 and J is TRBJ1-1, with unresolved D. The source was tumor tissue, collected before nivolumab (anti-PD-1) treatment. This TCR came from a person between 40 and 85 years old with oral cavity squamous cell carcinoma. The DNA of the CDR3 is TGTGCCAGCAGCTTGCAGGCTTCGAACACTGAAGCTTTCTTT. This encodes CASSLQASNTEAFF.